These T cell receptor beta chains were read from a single sample in a study of cytomegalovirus exposure and HLA in healthy donors. Data came from immunoSEQ multiplex PCR; TCRdb stores just in-frame clones and leaves some out. The sample yields about 200,000 clones, around 73% seen once. The sequenced sample was PBMCs. These receptors originate from a woman aged 25 to 39 in good health and CMV-seronegative. Both conserved end residues are part of each CDR3. The D gene is left open where the match is weak. Clone size is stated in some rows and not others, as once, few, many or a class when expanded.

J gene,clone size,V gene,D gene,CDR3 DNA,CDR3 protein
TRBJ1-1,-,TRBV9,-,TGTGCCAGCAGCGGACAGGCCCCAGAGGGTGAAGCTTTCTTT,CASSGQAPEGEAFF
TRBJ2-7,-,TRBV10-3,-,TGTGCCATCAGTGACCGGTACGAGCAGTACTTC,CAISDRYEQYF
TRBJ2-3,-,TRBV10-3,TRBD2,TGTGCCATCAGTGAGGGGACTAGCGGGGGGGCCGATACGCAGTATTTT,CAISEGTSGGADTQYF
TRBJ2-7,-,TRBV7-8,TRBD2,TGTGCCAGCAGCCGGGGGAGCGGGAGTAGGTACGAGCAGTACTTC,CASSRGSGSRYEQYF
TRBJ1-1,-,TRBV23-1,-,TGCGCCAGCAGTCAAATGGGTGGACAGGCTTTCTTT,CASSQMGGQAFF
TRBJ2-7,-,TRBV25-1,TRBD1,TGTGCCAGCAGACGGACAGGGAGCTACGAGCAGTACTTC,CASRRTGSYEQYF
TRBJ1-1,-,TRBV7-2,-,TGTGCCAGCAGCCTCAGGGTTGGCACTGAAGCTTTCTTT,CASSLRVGTEAFF
TRBJ2-5,few,TRBV2,TRBD1,TGTGCCAGTTGTGTAGGATTCAGGGGGCCGCAAGAGACCCAGTACTTC,CASCVGFRGPQETQYF
TRBJ1-5,-,TRBV6-5,TRBD1,TGTGCCAGCAGTGTGGACAGGTTATATCAGCCCCAGCATTTT,CASSVDRLYQPQHF
TRBJ2-4,few,TRBV18,TRBD1,TGTGCCAGCTCAGAAGGGACAGGGTCCCTAGCCAAAAACATTCAGTACTTC,CASSEGTGSLAKNIQYF
TRBJ2-3,-,TRBV29-1,TRBD1,TGCAGCGTTGATGGGCAGGGGGCCAATACGCAGTATTTT,CSVDGQGANTQYF
TRBJ2-1,-,TRBV9,TRBD2,TGTGCCAGCAGCGTGGGGACTAGCGGGAATGAGCAGTTCTTC,CASSVGTSGNEQFF
TRBJ1-5,-,TRBV6-1,-,TGTGCCAGCAGGAAGGATCCGACTATCAATCAGCCCCAGCATTTT,CASRKDPTINQPQHF
TRBJ1-1,few,TRBV11-3,-,TGTGCCAGCAGCTCAGACAGATCGAAGACTGAAGCTTTCTTT,CASSSDRSKTEAFF
TRBJ1-1,-,TRBV4-1,-,TGCGCCAGCAGCCATCGGAGCGTCGACACTGAAGCTTTCTTT,CASSHRSVDTEAFF
TRBJ2-7,-,TRBV4-2,-,TGTGCCAGCAGCCCCCGGGAGATGTACTACGAGCAGTACTTC,CASSPREMYYEQYF
TRBJ2-1,few,TRBV6-5,-,TGTGCCAGCAGGGGGGGTTGGAGTTCCTACAATGAGCAGTTCTTC,CASRGGWSSYNEQFF
TRBJ2-7,-,TRBV29-1,-,TGCAGCGTTGGACAGACCCTCTCCTACGAGCAGTACTTC,CSVGQTLSYEQYF
TRBJ1-1,-,TRBV27,TRBD1,TGTGCCAGCAGTTTCTACAAAACGACAGGGAGGAGAACTGAAGCTTTCTTT,CASSFYKTTGRRTEAFF
TRBJ1-2,-,TRBV5-1,-,TGCGCCAGCAGCCCTAACCTCGACAGAGTCTATGGCTACACCTTC,CASSPNLDRVYGYTF
TRBJ1-5,-,TRBV7-9,-,TGTGCCAGCAGCTTAGGGGGGGATCAGCCCCAGCATTTT,CASSLGGDQPQHF
TRBJ1-3,-,TRBV9,TRBD1,TGTGCCAGCAGCGTTCTGGGACAGGGAGGAAACACCATATATTTT,CASSVLGQGGNTIYF
TRBJ1-1,-,TRBV7-8,-,TGTGCCAGCAGCTTACGGGCCCCAGGGGTGATGAACACTGAAGCTTTCTTT,CASSLRAPGVMNTEAFF
TRBJ1-6,-,TRBV27,-,TGTGCCAGCAGCCGGGGAGGGAAAAGCTCACCCCTCCACTTT,CASSRGGKSSPLHF
TRBJ2-5,-,TRBV5-1,TRBD2,TGCGCCAGCAGCTTGGCCGGGACTAGCGGGAGTCAGACCCAGTACTTC,CASSLAGTSGSQTQYF
TRBJ2-5,-,TRBV7-9,-,TGTGCCAGCAGCTTAGGCGGGGGCGCAGAGACCCAGTACTTC,CASSLGGGAETQYF
TRBJ1-1,-,TRBV9,-,TGTGCCAGCAGCCACCCCGGACAGCAAGCTTTCTTT,CASSHPGQQAFF
TRBJ2-1,-,TRBV19,-,TGTGCCAGTAGTCTTCACCTGACTGGCAATGAGCAGTTCTTC,CASSLHLTGNEQFF
TRBJ1-1,-,TRBV19,TRBD1,TGTGCCAGTAGTATGACAGGGTTGGCTGAAGCTTTCTTT,CASSMTGLAEAFF
TRBJ2-1,-,TRBV30,TRBD1,TGTGCGTGGAGGCTCAGGGGGCTTAATGAGCAGTTCTTC,CAWRLRGLNEQFF
TRBJ2-3,-,TRBV2,-,TGTGCCAGCAGTGACAGACGCAGAGGAGATACGCAGTATTTT,CASSDRRRGDTQYF
TRBJ2-7,-,TRBV4-1,TRBD1,TGCGCCAGCAGCCAATCGGGACAGGGACTCTCCTACGAGCAGTACTTC,CASSQSGQGLSYEQYF